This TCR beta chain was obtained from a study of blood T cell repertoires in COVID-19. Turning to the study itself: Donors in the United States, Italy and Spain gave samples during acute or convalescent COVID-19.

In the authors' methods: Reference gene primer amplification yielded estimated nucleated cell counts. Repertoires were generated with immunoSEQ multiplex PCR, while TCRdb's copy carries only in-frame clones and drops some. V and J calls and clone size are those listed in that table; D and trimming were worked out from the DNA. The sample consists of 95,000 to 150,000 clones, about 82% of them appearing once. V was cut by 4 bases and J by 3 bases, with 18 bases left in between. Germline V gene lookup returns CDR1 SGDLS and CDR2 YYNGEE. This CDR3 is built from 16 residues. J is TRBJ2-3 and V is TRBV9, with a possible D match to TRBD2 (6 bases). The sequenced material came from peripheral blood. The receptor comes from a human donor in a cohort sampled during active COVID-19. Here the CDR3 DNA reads TGTGCCAGCAGCCCCTGGAATGTACGGGAGACAGATACGCAGTATTTT. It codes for CASSPWNVRETDTQYF.